What follows is one T cell receptor (beta chain) and its context. Its antigen is unknown. Per-base qualities were not stored, and no clone one base away is much larger. The collaborating institutions used their own protocols to collect whole blood in K2EDTA tubes. For TCRbeta analysis, collaborators shipped samples in one of three forms: frozen whole blood, isolated PBMCs, or DNA extracted from either of those sample types. This sample stems from a study of blood T cell repertoires in COVID-19 (dated by TCRdb to the early 2020s). About the investigation overall: The collaborator samples originated in the United States, Italy and Spain and spanned the acute and convalescent phases of COVID-19. Samples came from the ongoing ImmuneRACE study (first 160 participants) plus 1,254 subjects from 6 global collaborators. The sample metadata nearly always contained a de-identified subject ID, COVID-19 status, age in years and sex. Deeply sampled blood TCRbeta repertoires from subjects exposed to, actively infected with, or recovered from COVID-19 were included in the dataset. Where HLA class I and class II types were available, the types were taken from metadata supplied by the sample provider, not from assay-based typing. The repertoires were made available in a free public database intended to serve as a resource for research on the immune response to SARS-CoV-2. The material from the prospective study consisted of cDNA or gDNA derived from T cells, B-cell-depleted T cells, or PBMCs. Overall results and qualifications from the work: How much clinical and demographic metadata was included differed by source and by participant, and the metadata was provided uncurated.

From the cysteine through the phenylalanine, the CDR3 covers 15 amino acids. Only the CDR3 DNA stays, 45 bases, in frame from base 1. The germline V gene (reference sequence) gives CDR1 as GTSNPN and CDR2 as SVGIG. The trim is 2 bases for V and 1 base for J, with a gap of 14 bases between the germline ends. TCRbeta CDR3 regions were amplified from genomic DNA by means of the immunoSEQ Assay, a bias-controlled multiplex PCR. Per the original workflow: Nucleated cell counts per sample were estimated from amplification of reference gene primers within the assay. Sequence reads were collapsed and filtered to measure the absolute abundance of every unique TCRbeta CDR3 rearrangement. For each sample, productive Simpson clonality was calculated by taking the square root of Simpson's diversity index across productive rearrangements. TCRdb holds this immuneACCESS table with in-frame rearrangements only. Some clones are missing; in checked studies, unresolved V genes explain under half, and the rest has no known cause. The DNA gave D and trimming, while V, J and clone size come from that table. Within this sample are about 190,000 clones, with around nine tenths of them counted one time only. The ten largest clones capture 5.5% to 7.5% of the sample.

The sample was peripheral blood. The source of this sequence is a man aged 35 to 55 with acute or convalescent COVID-19. The sequence joins TRBV30 to TRBJ1-1; possibly the D gene is TRBD1, per 6 matching bases. CDR3 region: CAWSPAGTRNTEAFF. The nucleotides read TGTGCCTGGAGTCCAGCCGGGACACGGAACACTGAAGCTTTCTTT.